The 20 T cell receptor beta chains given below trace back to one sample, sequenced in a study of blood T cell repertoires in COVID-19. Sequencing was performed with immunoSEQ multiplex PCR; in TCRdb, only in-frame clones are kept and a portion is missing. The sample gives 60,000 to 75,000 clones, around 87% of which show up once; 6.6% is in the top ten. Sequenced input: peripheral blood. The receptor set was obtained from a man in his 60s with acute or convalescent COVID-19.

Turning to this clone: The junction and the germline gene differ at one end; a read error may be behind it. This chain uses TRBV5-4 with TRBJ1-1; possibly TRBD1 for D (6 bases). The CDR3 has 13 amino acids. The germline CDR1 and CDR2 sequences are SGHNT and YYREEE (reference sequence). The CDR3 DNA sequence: TGTGCCAGCAGCCCCGGACAGACCACTAAAGCTTTCTTT. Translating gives CASSPGQTTKAFF.

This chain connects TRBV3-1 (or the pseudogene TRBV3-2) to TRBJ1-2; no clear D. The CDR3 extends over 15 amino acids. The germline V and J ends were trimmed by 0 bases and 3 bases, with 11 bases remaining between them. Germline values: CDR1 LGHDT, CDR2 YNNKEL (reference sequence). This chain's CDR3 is CASSQEWKGDYGYTF. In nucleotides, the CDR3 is TGTGCCAGCAGCCAAGAGTGGAAGGGAGACTATGGCTACACCTTC.

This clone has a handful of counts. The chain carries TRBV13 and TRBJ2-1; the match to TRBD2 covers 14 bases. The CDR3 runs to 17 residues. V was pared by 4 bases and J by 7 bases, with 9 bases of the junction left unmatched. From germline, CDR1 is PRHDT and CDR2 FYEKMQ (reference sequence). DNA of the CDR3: TGTGCCAGCAGCTCAGGACTAGCGGGGGGACTGGGGAATGAGCAGTTCTTC. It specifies CASSSGLAGGLGNEQFF.

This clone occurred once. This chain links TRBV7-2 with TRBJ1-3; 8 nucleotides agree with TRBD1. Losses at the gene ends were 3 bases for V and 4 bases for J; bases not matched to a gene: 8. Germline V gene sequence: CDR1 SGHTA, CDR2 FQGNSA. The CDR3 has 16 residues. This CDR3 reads CASSFIRGQGGNTIYF. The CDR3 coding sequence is TGTGCCAGCAGCTTTATCAGGGGGCAAGGAGGAAACACCATATATTTT.

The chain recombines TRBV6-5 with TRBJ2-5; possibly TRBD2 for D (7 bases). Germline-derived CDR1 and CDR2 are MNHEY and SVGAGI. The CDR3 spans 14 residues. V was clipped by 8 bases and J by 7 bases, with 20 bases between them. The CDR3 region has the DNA TGTGCCAGCGGGGGCGGGGGCGCCGGTGTGACCCAGTACTTC. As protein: CASGGGGAGVTQYF.

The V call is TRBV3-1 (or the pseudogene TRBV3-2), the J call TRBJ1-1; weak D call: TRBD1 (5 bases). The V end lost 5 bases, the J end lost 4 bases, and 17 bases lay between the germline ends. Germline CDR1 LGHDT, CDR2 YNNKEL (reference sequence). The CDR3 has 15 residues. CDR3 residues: CASSSNGRGTTEAFF. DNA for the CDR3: TGTGCCAGCAGCTCTAACGGGAGAGGGACCACTGAAGCTTTCTTT.

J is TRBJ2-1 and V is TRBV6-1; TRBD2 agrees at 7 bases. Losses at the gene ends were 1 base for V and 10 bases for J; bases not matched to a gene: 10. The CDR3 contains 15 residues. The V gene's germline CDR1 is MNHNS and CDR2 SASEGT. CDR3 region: CASSEGTSWGLEQFF. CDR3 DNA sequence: TGTGCCAGCAGTGAAGGGACTAGTTGGGGTCTGGAGCAGTTCTTC.

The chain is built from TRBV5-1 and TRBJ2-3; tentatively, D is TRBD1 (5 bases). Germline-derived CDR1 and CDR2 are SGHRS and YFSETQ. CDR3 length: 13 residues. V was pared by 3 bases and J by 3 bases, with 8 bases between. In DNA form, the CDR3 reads TGCGCCAGCAGCTACGGACAAACAGATACGCAGTATTTT. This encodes CASSYGQTDTQYF.

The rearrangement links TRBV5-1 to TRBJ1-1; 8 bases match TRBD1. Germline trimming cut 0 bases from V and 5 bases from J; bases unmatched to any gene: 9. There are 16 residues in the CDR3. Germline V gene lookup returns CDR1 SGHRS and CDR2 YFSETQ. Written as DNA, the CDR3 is TGCGCCAGCAGCTTGGCCCTCAGGGGGCGGGATACTGAAGCTTTCTTT. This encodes CASSLALRGRDTEAFF.

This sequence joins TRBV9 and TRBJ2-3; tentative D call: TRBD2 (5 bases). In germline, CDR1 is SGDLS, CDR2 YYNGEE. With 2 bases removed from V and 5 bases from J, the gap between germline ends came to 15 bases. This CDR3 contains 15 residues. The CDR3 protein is CASSVLAFFLDTQYF. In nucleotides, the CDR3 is TGTGCCAGCAGCGTTTTAGCGTTCTTTTTAGATACGCAGTATTTT.

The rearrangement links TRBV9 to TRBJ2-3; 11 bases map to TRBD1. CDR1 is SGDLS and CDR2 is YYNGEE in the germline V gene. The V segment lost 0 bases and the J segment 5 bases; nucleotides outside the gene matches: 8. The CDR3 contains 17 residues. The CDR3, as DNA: TGTGCCAGCAGCGTAGCCTTGGGACAGGGGGGGATAGATACGCAGTATTTT. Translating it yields CASSVALGQGGIDTQYF. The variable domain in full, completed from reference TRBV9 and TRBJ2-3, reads DSGVTQTPKHLITATGQRVTLRCSPRSGDLSVYWYQQSLDQGLQFLIQYYNGEERAKGNILERFSAQQFPDLHSELNLSSLELGDSALYFCASSVALGQGGIDTQYFGPGTRLTVL.

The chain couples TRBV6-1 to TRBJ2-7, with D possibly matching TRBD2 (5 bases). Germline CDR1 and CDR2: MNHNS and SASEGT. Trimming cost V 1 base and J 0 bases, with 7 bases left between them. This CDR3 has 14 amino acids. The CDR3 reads CASSEVRASYEQYF. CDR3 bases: TGTGCCAGCAGTGAAGTGAGGGCCTCCTACGAGCAGTACTTC.

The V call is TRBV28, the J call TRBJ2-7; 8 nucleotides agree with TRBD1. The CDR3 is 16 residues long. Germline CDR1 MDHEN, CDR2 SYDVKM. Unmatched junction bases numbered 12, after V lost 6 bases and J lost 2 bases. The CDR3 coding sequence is TGTGCCAGCAGCCCCCCGCCGGGACAGGTGACCTACGAGCAGTACTTC. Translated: CASSPPPGQVTYEQYF.

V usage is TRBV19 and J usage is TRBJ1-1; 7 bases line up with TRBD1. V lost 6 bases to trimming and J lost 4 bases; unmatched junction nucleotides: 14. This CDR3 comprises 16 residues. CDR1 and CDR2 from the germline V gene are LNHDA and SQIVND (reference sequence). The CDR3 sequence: CASRVFVTGVGTEAFF. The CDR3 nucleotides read TGTGCCAGTAGAGTATTTGTTACAGGGGTGGGCACTGAAGCTTTCTTT.

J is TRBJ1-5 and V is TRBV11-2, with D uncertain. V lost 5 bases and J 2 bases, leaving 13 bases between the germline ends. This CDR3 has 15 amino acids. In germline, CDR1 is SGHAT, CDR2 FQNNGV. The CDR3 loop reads CASSPDSGGNQPQHF. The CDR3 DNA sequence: TGTGCCAGCAGCCCCGATTCCGGGGGCAATCAGCCCCAGCATTTT.

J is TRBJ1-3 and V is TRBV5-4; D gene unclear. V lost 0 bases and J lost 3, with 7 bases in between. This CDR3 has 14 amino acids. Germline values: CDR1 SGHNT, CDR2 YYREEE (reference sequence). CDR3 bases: TGTGCCAGCAGCTTGGGGGGAGGTGGAAACACCATATATTTT. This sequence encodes CASSLGGGGNTIYF.

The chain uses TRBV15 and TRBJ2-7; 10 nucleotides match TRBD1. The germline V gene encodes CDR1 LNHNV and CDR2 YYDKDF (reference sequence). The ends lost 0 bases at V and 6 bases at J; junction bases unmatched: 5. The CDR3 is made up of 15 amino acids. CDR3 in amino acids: CATSREGTGVTEQYF. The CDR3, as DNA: TGTGCCACCAGCAGAGAAGGGACAGGGGTGACCGAGCAGTACTTC.

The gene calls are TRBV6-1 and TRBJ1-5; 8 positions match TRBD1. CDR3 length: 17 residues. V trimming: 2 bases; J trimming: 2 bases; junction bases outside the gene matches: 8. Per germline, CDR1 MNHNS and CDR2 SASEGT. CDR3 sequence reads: CASSERGQARGNQPQHF. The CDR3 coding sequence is TGTGCCAGCAGTGAAAGGGGACAGGCCCGGGGCAATCAGCCCCAGCATTTT.

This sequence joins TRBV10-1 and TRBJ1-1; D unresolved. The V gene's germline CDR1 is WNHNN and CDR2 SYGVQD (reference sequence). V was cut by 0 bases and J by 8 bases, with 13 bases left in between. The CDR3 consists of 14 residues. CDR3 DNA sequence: TGCGCCAGCAGTGAGTCGGGCACCCTACCCGAAGCTTTCTTT. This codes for CASSESGTLPEAFF.

This CDR3 reads CASSQTGDGYTF. The CDR3 region has the DNA TGTGCCAGCAGCCAGACAGGCGATGGCTACACCTTC. The chain links TRBV9 to TRBJ1-2; maybe TRBD1 (6 bases). From germline, CDR1 is SGDLS and CDR2 YYNGEE. V gave up 4 bases and J gave up 6 bases, with 10 bases separating them. The CDR3 contains 12 residues.